These T cell receptor beta chains were read from a single sample in a study of blood T cells in healthy people across ages. One entry per CDR3 protein, called by TCRdb with MiXCR from the 5' RACE reads. The data contain over 1,300,000 distinct CDR3 sequences, around 59% of them singletons. Input material: blood. Receptors originate from a man aged 18 to 30 in good health. The conserved cysteine and the conserved F or W are not part of the CDR3 here. Fields, in order: J gene, V gene, CDR3 protein.

J gene: TRBJ2-5
V gene: TRBV7-9
CDR3 protein: ASSSPGTAQHPQY

J gene: TRBJ1-4
V gene: TRBV18
CDR3 protein: ASSLDRAGTNEKLF

J gene: TRBJ2-3
V gene: TRBV4-2
CDR3 protein: ASSRWTSGGADTQY

J gene: TRBJ2-7
V gene: TRBV5-5
CDR3 protein: ASSLGLAGSPYEQY

J gene: TRBJ2-3
V gene: TRBV12-3/TRBV12-4
CDR3 protein: ASTSGGRVTTDTQY

J gene: TRBJ2-7
V gene: TRBV6-5
CDR3 protein: ASSYRTDDYEQY

J gene: TRBJ2-3
V gene: TRBV9
CDR3 protein: ASSVALGDTQY

J gene: TRBJ2-7
V gene: TRBV29-1
CDR3 protein: SVGGQGMGEQY

J gene: TRBJ2-7
V gene: TRBV10-3
CDR3 protein: AIGESYEQY

J gene: TRBJ1-2
V gene: TRBV25-1
CDR3 protein: ASSGRSSGYT

J gene: NA
V gene: TRBV20-1
CDR3 protein: SARDHRTLTYEQY

J gene: TRBJ1-2
V gene: TRBV7-9
CDR3 protein: ASSLGQAPTNYGYT

J gene: TRBJ1-1
V gene: TRBV6-2/TRBV6-3
CDR3 protein: ASSIGWWNTEAF

J gene: TRBJ2-3
V gene: TRBV28
CDR3 protein: ASSFPGQIDTQY

J gene: TRBJ2-1
V gene: TRBV10-3
CDR3 protein: ASNAGRDEQF

J gene: TRBJ1-1
V gene: TRBV27
CDR3 protein: ASSGQDATAAF

J gene: TRBJ2-7
V gene: TRBV29-1
CDR3 protein: SVKDTEGEQY

J gene: TRBJ2-7
V gene: TRBV4-1
CDR3 protein: ASSQERVGPYEQY

J gene: TRBJ2-1
V gene: TRBV14
CDR3 protein: ASSQRTSVDNEQF

J gene: TRBJ2-3
V gene: TRBV4-2
CDR3 protein: ASSQTAGNTDTQY

J gene: TRBJ1-6
V gene: TRBV4-1
CDR3 protein: ASSQDRGSPYNSPLH

J gene: TRBJ2-7
V gene: TRBV7-2
CDR3 protein: ASTMLVTGGGNEQY

J gene: TRBJ1-4
V gene: TRBV4-1
CDR3 protein: ASSLIPGVGEKLF

J gene: TRBJ2-5
V gene: TRBV11-2
CDR3 protein: ASSSETSAGETQY

J gene: TRBJ2-7
V gene: TRBV2
CDR3 protein: ASSEFQAIPVSYEQY

J gene: TRBJ2-1
V gene: TRBV27
CDR3 protein: ASSPQGVIGEQF

J gene: TRBJ2-3
V gene: TRBV11-1
CDR3 protein: ASSPRDKRSTDTQY

J gene: TRBJ1-1
V gene: TRBV20-1
CDR3 protein: SAVLSNTEAF

J gene: TRBJ2-4
V gene: TRBV7-9
CDR3 protein: ASSLIDGSGLY

J gene: TRBJ1-1
V gene: TRBV29-1
CDR3 protein: SVGNGQVNEAF

J gene: TRBJ2-1
V gene: TRBV28
CDR3 protein: ASSPGQGVNNEQF

J gene: TRBJ1-2
V gene: TRBV6-5
CDR3 protein: ASSYPSDRGNYGYT

J gene: TRBJ2-6
V gene: TRBV9
CDR3 protein: ASSYQTTGAGANVLT

J gene: TRBJ2-1
V gene: TRBV29-1
CDR3 protein: SVEDTSGVYNEQF

J gene: TRBJ2-6
V gene: TRBV10-3
CDR3 protein: AISDRGQGEGSGANVLT

J gene: TRBJ2-7
V gene: TRBV4-1
CDR3 protein: ASSQGTSGRRSEQY

J gene: TRBJ2-7
V gene: TRBV29-1
CDR3 protein: SVEVKRTGGPYEQY

J gene: TRBJ1-1
V gene: TRBV29-1
CDR3 protein: SVEGQGAEAF

J gene: TRBJ2-1
V gene: TRBV20-1
CDR3 protein: SARSGRALNEQF

J gene: TRBJ2-1
V gene: TRBV29-1
CDR3 protein: SGGLLASYNEQF

J gene: TRBJ2-3
V gene: TRBV20-1
CDR3 protein: SVPTRRGSDTQY

J gene: TRBJ1-2
V gene: TRBV6-1
CDR3 protein: ASSDSGQAFYGYT

J gene: TRBJ2-5
V gene: TRBV7-9
CDR3 protein: ASSPGGRDQETQY

J gene: TRBJ2-2
V gene: TRBV29-1
CDR3 protein: SGRTSTGELF

J gene: TRBJ1-1
V gene: TRBV7-2
CDR3 protein: ASSRRLGSTEAF

J gene: TRBJ2-3
V gene: TRBV27
CDR3 protein: ASSSLQGGETDTQY

J gene: TRBJ2-1
V gene: TRBV28
CDR3 protein: ASGEYNEQF

J gene: TRBJ1-2
V gene: TRBV4-1
CDR3 protein: ASSQDRKGSIYGYT

J gene: TRBJ2-7
V gene: TRBV29-1
CDR3 protein: SVEDPDEQY

J gene: TRBJ2-1
V gene: TRBV28
CDR3 protein: ASSLTGTGEQF

J gene: TRBJ2-7
V gene: TRBV6-1
CDR3 protein: ASSGYGGRGLSYEQY

J gene: TRBJ2-5
V gene: TRBV20-1
CDR3 protein: SAGGQRETQY

J gene: TRBJ2-3
V gene: TRBV20-1
CDR3 protein: SASGVGADNTQY

J gene: TRBJ2-4
V gene: TRBV7-6
CDR3 protein: ASSYGTSENIQY

J gene: TRBJ1-5
V gene: TRBV29-1
CDR3 protein: SVGGGLGQPQH

J gene: TRBJ1-2
V gene: TRBV7-9
CDR3 protein: ASSFTGDQSNYGYT

J gene: TRBJ2-7
V gene: TRBV5-1
CDR3 protein: AGSFQGAYEQY

J gene: TRBJ2-1
V gene: TRBV29-1
CDR3 protein: SVSTSGSYKEQF

J gene: TRBJ2-2
V gene: TRBV5-1
CDR3 protein: ASSFRQVGERSNTGELF

J gene: TRBJ1-5
V gene: TRBV3-1
CDR3 protein: ASSQDTGGQRPQH